A selection of T cell receptor beta chains follows, all from one sample in a study of breast tumors, draining lymph nodes, adjacent tissues. Via MiXCR, TCRdb re-called the multiplex PCR reads, giving one row per CDR3 protein. This sample has tens of thousands of distinct CDR3 sequences, with roughly 30% found just once. The sequencing sample was made of axillary lymph node tissue. Source of these receptors: a female donor with breast cancer. Some clones in this sample may be carry-over from other donors' samples. Both conserved end residues are part of each CDR3. The D gene is left open where the match is weak. Clone size, where shown, is once, few, many, or a class for clones that have expanded.

>TRBJ2-7|TRBV3-1|TRBD1|many
TGTGCCAGCAGCCTTGGACAGGGGGCTTTCGAGCAGTACTTC
CASSLGQGAFEQYF
>TRBJ1-5|TRBV6-1|NA|few
TGTGCCAGCACCCGCCCGCCCGATAGCAATCAGCCCCAGCATTTT
CASTRPPDSNQPQHF
>TRBJ2-2|TRBV5-1|TRBD1|NA
TGCGCCAGCAGCTTCGGGACAGAGGGCAGCGGGGAGCTGTTTTTT
CASSFGTEGSGELFF
>TRBJ1-2|TRBV5-5|NA|many
TGTGCCAGCAGCTTGGAGGTGACACCCTGGTATGGCTACACCTTC
CASSLEVTPWYGYTF
>TRBJ1-2|TRBV6-6|NA|many
TGTGCCAGCAGTTACGGGACCGAGGTTGGCTACACCTTC
CASSYGTEVGYTF
>TRBJ2-7|TRBV20-1|TRBD2|NA
TGCAGTGCTAGAGACGGGAGGGGGGGAAATAGGGACTGGTACGAGCAGTACTTC
CSARDGRGGNRDWYEQYF
>TRBJ2-7|TRBV11-2|TRBD1|many
TGTGCCAGCACCGGGACAGGGGAGGCCTACGAGCAGTACTTC
CASTGTGEAYEQYF
>TRBJ1-2|TRBV11-2|NA|many
TGTGCCAGCAGCTTGACCCCCGGACGGGAAAAGCGGGGCTACACCTTC
CASSLTPGREKRGYTF
>TRBJ2-7|TRBV7-8|NA|NA
TGTGCCATCAGCAAAACTAGATTCGAGCAGTACTTC
CAISKTRFEQYF
>TRBJ2-7|TRBV5-1|TRBD1|many
TGCGCCAGCAGCTTGGGGGACAGGGAAAACGAGCAGTACTTC
CASSLGDRENEQYF
>TRBJ2-5|TRBV7-2|NA|many
TGTGCCAGCGGTTCAGCCCTTCTGCCGACCCAGTACTTC
CASGSALLPTQYF
>TRBJ1-5|TRBV6-6|NA|many
TGTGCCAGCAGGTCGGGGAGCAGATATCAGCCCCAGCATTTT
CASRSGSRYQPQHF
>TRBJ2-2|TRBV5-1|NA|many
TGCGCCAGCAGCTTGGCTTCCACCGGGGAGCTGTTTTTT
CASSLASTGELFF
>TRBJ2-1|TRBV5-6|NA|many
TGTGCCAGCAGCTTGGTACCCCCCCGGCGGAACAATGAGCAGTTCTTC
CASSLVPPRRNNEQFF
>TRBJ1-1|TRBV5-8|NA|few
TGTGCCAGCACTAGATCGGGGGTCAGACAAGCTTTCTTT
CASTRSGVRQAFF
>TRBJ2-5|TRBV27|NA|few
TGTGCCAGCAGTTTAGCCAGCGGCCAAACCCAGTACTTC
CASSLASGQTQYF
>TRBJ2-3|TRBV20-1|NA|NA
TGCAGTGCTACCAAACAGAGCCGGAGGCAGTACTTT
CSATKQSRRQYF
>TRBJ2-1|TRBV7-3|TRBD2|many
TGTGCCAGCAGCTGGAGCGGGACTAGCGCTGGGAATGAGCAGTTCTTC
CASSWSGTSAGNEQFF
>TRBJ1-4|TRBV20-1|TRBD1|NA
TGCAGTGCTGACCGGGACAGGGACGAAAAACTGCTTTTT
CSADRDRDEKLLF
>TRBJ2-7|TRBV4-1|TRBD2|many
TGCGCCAGCAGCCAAGATTTGACTAGCGGGATTAGCGAGCAGTACTTC
CASSQDLTSGISEQYF
>TRBJ2-5|TRBV7-2|TRBD2|many
TGTGCCAGCAGCTTCCTTCTTACTAGCGGCCAAGAGGCCCAGTACTTC
CASSFLLTSGQEAQYF
>TRBJ2-7|TRBV29-1|TRBD1|many
TGCAGCGTCCAAGGGAGACAGGGCAGCTCCTACGAGCAGTACTTC
CSVQGRQGSSYEQYF
>TRBJ2-7|TRBV18|NA|many
TGTGCCAGCTCACTGGCAAGCAGCTCCTACGAGCAGTACTTC
CASSLASSSYEQYF
>TRBJ1-5|TRBV7-2|TRBD1|many
TGTGCCAGCAGTTCAGACAGGGGAGGATGGGGCTATAGCAATCAGCCCCAGCATTTT
CASSSDRGGWGYSNQPQHF
>TRBJ2-3|TRBV28|TRBD1|many
TGTGCCACCTTCGAAGGGGGCGGGGATACGCAGTATTTT
CATFEGGGDTQYF
>TRBJ1-5|TRBV28|NA|NA
TGTGCCAGCAGTTTAGGAATGGAAGGACAGCCCCAGCATTTT
CASSLGMEGQPQHF
>TRBJ1-5|TRBV19|NA|many
TGTGCCAGTAGCTTCTTCCCGGGTGGCAATCAGCCCCAGCATTTT
CASSFFPGGNQPQHF
>TRBJ2-1|TRBV7-9|TRBD1|many
TGTGCCAGCAGCCGGGACAGGGGGGCCGATAGCTCCTACAATGAGCAGTTCTTC
CASSRDRGADSSYNEQFF
>TRBJ1-1|TRBV5-1|NA|many
TGCGCCAGCAGCAGGGGCCGCGGAGACACTGAAGCTTTCTTT
CASSRGRGDTEAFF
>TRBJ2-1|TRBV20-1|TRBD2|many
TGCAGTGCTGGAGAGGGACTAGCGGACAATGAGCAGTTCTTC
CSAGEGLADNEQFF
>TRBJ1-4|TRBV5-1|NA|once
TGCGCCAGCAGCTGGGGGTCAGGGGACGAAAAACTGTTTTTT
CASSWGSGDEKLFF
>TRBJ2-1|TRBV10-3|TRBD2|many
TGTGCCATCACGGGGACTAGCGGGACCTACAATGAGCAGTTCTTC
CAITGTSGTYNEQFF
>TRBJ2-7|TRBV7-9|NA|NA
TGTGCTACCGGAGTAGGACAGTTCAACGAGCAGTACTTC
CATGVGQFNEQYF
>TRBJ2-3|TRBV2|NA|many
TGTGCCAGCAGTGAAGGCCCCGGCGGGTATACGCAGTATTTT
CASSEGPGGYTQYF
>TRBJ2-7|TRBV5-6|NA|NA
TGTGCCAGCAGCGCATCCTACGAGCAGTACTTC
CASSASYEQYF